The present TCR beta chain was sequenced within a study of cytomegalovirus exposure and HLA in healthy donors. Both 60 Vbeta primers and 13 Jbeta primers went into the PCR. Assay used: immunoSEQ multiplex PCR; TCRdb lists only in-frame clones, some missing. The repertoire holds 120,000 to 150,000 clones, with 80% to 85% as singletons. From germline, CDR1 is SGHNT and CDR2 YYREEE (reference sequence). V lost 0 bases and J lost 7; bases outside the gene matches: 2. The CDR3 is 13 amino acids. Concerning this clone: Its antigen is undetermined.

Overall study findings and caveats: Usually a TCR sequence was rare, but some public TCRs were found in many donors. CMV serostatus was the sole immune exposure information available. Some V segments, TRBV6-2 and TRBV6-3 among them, were indistinguishable and were therefore excluded.

The TCR was taken from a boy between 2 and 10 years old in good health and CMV-seronegative. The rearrangement joins TRBV5-4 to TRBJ1-2; 8 nucleotides align to TRBD1. The source material was PBMCs. CDR3: CASSLGQGSGYTF. As DNA, the CDR3 is TGTGCCAGCAGCTTGGGACAGGGGAGTGGCTACACCTTC.